The T cell receptor beta chain described here comes from a study of Ad26.COV2.S vaccination and SARS-CoV-2 variants. In the study overall: Each vaccinee took Ad26.COV2.S intramuscularly, once or twice 56 days apart.

Produced via immunoSEQ multiplex PCR; TCRdb's table is partial and in-frame only. Of 300,000 to 400,000 clones listed, 80% to 90% are singletons. Described treatment: around 19 received Ad26.COV2.S at low or high dose, single or two shots; 5 received placebo; per-sample allocation not given. All samples were drawn on day 63, counting from the first vaccine or placebo injection. Wuhan-strain spike was delivered by a replication-incompetent Ad26 vector. Germline loops: CDR1 SQVTM, CDR2 ANQGSEA. The CDR3 runs 13 residues. Trimming took 6 bases from V and 0 from J, leaving 9 bases between them. This clone has more than one count but fewer than ten. Its antigen is currently unknown. Study findings and constraints: Researchers reported similar non-spike TCR breadth in vaccine and placebo recipients.

The TCR comes from a person between 18 and 65 years old who received the Ad26.COV2.S COVID-19 vaccine or a placebo. This rearrangement joins TRBV29-1 to TRBJ2-1; D might be TRBD2 (6 bases). Sequenced material: peripheral blood, taken in a trial of Ad26.COV2.S vaccine versus placebo. CDR3 sequence reads: CSVAGPSYNEQFF. CDR3 nucleotides: TGCAGCGTCGCGGGACCCTCCTACAATGAGCAGTTCTTC.